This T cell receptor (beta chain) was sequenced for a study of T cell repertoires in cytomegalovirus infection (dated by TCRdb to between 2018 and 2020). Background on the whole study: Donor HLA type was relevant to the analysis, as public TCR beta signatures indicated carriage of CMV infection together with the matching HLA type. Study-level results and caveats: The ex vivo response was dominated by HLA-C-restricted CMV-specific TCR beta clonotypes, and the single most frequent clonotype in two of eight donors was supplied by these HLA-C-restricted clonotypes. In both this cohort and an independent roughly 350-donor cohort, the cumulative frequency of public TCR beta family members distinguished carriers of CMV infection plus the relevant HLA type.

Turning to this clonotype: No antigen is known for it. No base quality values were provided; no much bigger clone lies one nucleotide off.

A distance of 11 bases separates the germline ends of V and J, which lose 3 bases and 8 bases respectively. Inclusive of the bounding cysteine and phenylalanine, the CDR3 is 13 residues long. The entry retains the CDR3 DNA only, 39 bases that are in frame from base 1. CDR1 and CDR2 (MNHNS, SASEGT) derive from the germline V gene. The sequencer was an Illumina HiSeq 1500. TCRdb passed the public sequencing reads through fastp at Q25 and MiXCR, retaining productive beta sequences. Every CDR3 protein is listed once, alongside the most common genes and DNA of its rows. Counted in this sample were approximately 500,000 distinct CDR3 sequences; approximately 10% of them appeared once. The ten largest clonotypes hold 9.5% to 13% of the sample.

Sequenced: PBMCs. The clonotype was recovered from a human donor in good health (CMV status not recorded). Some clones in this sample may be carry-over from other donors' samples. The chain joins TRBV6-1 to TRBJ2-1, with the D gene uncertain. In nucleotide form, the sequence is TGTGCCAGCAGTGACCCAGTTTGGTATGAGCAGTTCTTC. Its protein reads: CASSDPVWYEQFF.